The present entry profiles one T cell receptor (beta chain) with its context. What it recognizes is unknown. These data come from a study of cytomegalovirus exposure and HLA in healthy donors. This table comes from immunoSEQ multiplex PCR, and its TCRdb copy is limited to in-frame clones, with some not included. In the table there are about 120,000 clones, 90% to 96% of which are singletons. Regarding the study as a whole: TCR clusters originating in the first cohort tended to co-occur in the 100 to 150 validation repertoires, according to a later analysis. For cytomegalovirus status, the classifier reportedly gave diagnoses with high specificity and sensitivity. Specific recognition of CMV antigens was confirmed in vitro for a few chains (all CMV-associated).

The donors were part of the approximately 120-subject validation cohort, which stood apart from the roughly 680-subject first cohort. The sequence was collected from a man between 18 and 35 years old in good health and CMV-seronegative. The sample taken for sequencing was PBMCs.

CDR3 amino acids: CASSATLAGGIDEQYF. CDR3 in DNA: TGCGCCAGCAGCGCCACACTAGCGGGAGGTATCGACGAGCAGTACTTC. V is TRBV5-1 and J is TRBJ2-7; 12 bases align to TRBD2. CDR3 length: 16 amino acids. In germline, CDR1 is SGHRS, CDR2 YFSETQ. The ends lost 4 bases at V and 5 bases at J; junction bases unmatched: 10.